This is a list of T cell receptor beta chains from one sample in a study of T cell responses to AZD1222 COVID-19 vaccine. The method was immunoSEQ multiplex PCR; TCRdb's version includes in-frame clones alone and lacks a portion of them. This sample has about 160,000 clones; approximately 90% occur once, and the top ten carry approximately 4.3%. The sequencing here drew on peripheral blood, taken 28 days after the second AZD1222 dose. The receptor source for this set is an adult who received the AZD1222 COVID-19 vaccine. CDR3s include the opening cysteine and the closing phenylalanine or tryptophan. Fields, in order: J gene, D gene, clone size, V gene, CDR3 DNA, CDR3 protein. D genes are given only for firm matches. Rows may omit the clone size; those that give it use once, few, many or a size class.

TRBJ1-2 | NA | NA | TRBV30 | TGTGCCTGGAGTCCCCCTTTCCTCGGCTATGGCTACACCTTC | CAWSPPFLGYGYTF
TRBJ2-7 | NA | NA | TRBV27 | TGTGCCAGCAGGGCGGGGCACATATACGAGCAGTACTTC | CASRAGHIYEQYF
TRBJ2-2 | TRBD1 | NA | TRBV30 | TGTGCCTGGAGTGTACAGGGGTTCACCGGGGAGCTGTTTTTT | CAWSVQGFTGELFF
TRBJ1-2 | TRBD1 | NA | TRBV4-1 | TGCGCCAGCAGCCAACAGGACAGGGCCAGAGGCTACACCTTC | CASSQQDRARGYTF
TRBJ2-5 | NA | NA | TRBV11-2 | TGTGCCAGCAGCTGGGGGACGGTCCAGGGAACCCAGTACTTC | CASSWGTVQGTQYF
TRBJ1-1 | NA | NA | TRBV29-1 | TGCAGCGGCGAACAGGGACTCAACACTGAAGCTTTCTTT | CSGEQGLNTEAFF
TRBJ2-2 | NA | NA | TRBV12-3/TRBV12-4 | TGTGCCAGCAGCCCCGTGCGGACCGGGGAGCTGTTTTTT | CASSPVRTGELFF
TRBJ1-1 | NA | NA | TRBV4-1 | TGCGCCAGCAGCCAAGAGATTCTAGGACAGCTAGGGATGAACACTGAAGCTTTCTTT | CASSQEILGQLGMNTEAFF
TRBJ1-5 | NA | NA | TRBV3-1/TRBV3-2 | TGTGCCAGCAGTACCGGCGGGGTCGGGCAGCCCCAGCATTTT | CASSTGGVGQPQHF
TRBJ2-5 | NA | NA | TRBV29-1 | TGCAGCGCGTACAGTAGAGGAGGGGCCCAGTACTTC | CSAYSRGGAQYF
TRBJ1-6 | NA | once | TRBV5-6 | TGTGCCAGCAGCTTCGGGGGTACACCCCTCCACTTT | CASSFGGTPLHF
TRBJ2-1 | TRBD1 | NA | TRBV23-1 | TGCGCCAGCAGTCACCGCCCCGTATCCGACGACGGGGACAGGGAAAAGTTCTTC | CASSHRPVSDDGDREKFF
TRBJ2-7 | NA | NA | TRBV18 | TGTGCCAGCTCACCAACGGGATACGAGCAGTACTTC | CASSPTGYEQYF
TRBJ1-5 | NA | NA | TRBV2 | TGTGCCAGCAGAGGAGGTGGAGCCCAGCATTTT | CASRGGGAQHF
TRBJ1-1 | NA | NA | TRBV28 | TGTGCCAGCAGAATACCGGGGGCCTCGCGGACTGAAGCTTTCTTT | CASRIPGASRTEAFF
TRBJ2-1 | NA | NA | TRBV11-2 | TGTGCCAGCAGCTTATCGCTGGGCAATGAGCAGTTCTTC | CASSLSLGNEQFF
TRBJ1-2 | NA | NA | TRBV13 | TGTGCCAGCGCTTATGGCAACTATGGCTACACCTTC | CASAYGNYGYTF
TRBJ1-5 | NA | NA | TRBV18 | TGTGCCAGCTCACATCGGGCAGGGCTAAGGAGCAATCAGCCCCAGCATTTT | CASSHRAGLRSNQPQHF
TRBJ2-7 | NA | NA | TRBV20-1 | TGCAGTGCCCCCACACCATACGAGCAGTACTTC | CSAPTPYEQYF
TRBJ2-5 | NA | NA | TRBV6-5 | TGTGCCAGCAAGGTGGGGGGAGCTGGCGAGACCCAGTACTTC | CASKVGGAGETQYF
TRBJ2-3 | NA | NA | TRBV3-1/TRBV3-2 | TGTGCCAGCACCGCAAGAGGGGGAGATACGCAGTATTTT | CASTARGGDTQYF
TRBJ2-1 | NA | NA | TRBV18 | TGTGCCAGCTCTCGCCGGGACTCCAGAGCTGGCTCCTACAATGAGCAGTTCTTC | CASSRRDSRAGSYNEQFF
TRBJ1-2 | TRBD1 | NA | TRBV6-6 | TGTGCCAGCAGTTACTCCTTGGTCGACAGGGATTATGGCTACACCTTC | CASSYSLVDRDYGYTF
TRBJ2-3 | TRBD1 | NA | TRBV19 | TGTGCCAGTAGCACTACAGGGGTGGGCACAGATACGCAGTATTTT | CASSTTGVGTDTQYF
TRBJ2-5 | NA | NA | TRBV6-5 | TGTGCCAGCAGTTCGGGTGCGGAGACCCAGTACTTC | CASSSGAETQYF
TRBJ2-7 | NA | NA | TRBV7-8 | TGTGCCAGCAGCTTACTCCGGGAAGCCTACGAGCAGTACTTC | CASSLLREAYEQYF
TRBJ2-2 | TRBD1 | NA | TRBV5-4 | TGTGCCAGCAGCTCCCAGACAGGGGGGGGCACCGGGGAGCTGTTTTTT | CASSSQTGGGTGELFF